These 5 T cell receptor beta chains originate from one sample sequenced in a study of shared T cell receptors in the human thymus. Repertoires were generated with immunoSEQ multiplex PCR, while TCRdb's copy carries only in-frame clones and drops some. The sample includes 650,000 to 950,000 clones, over 75% seen only once; the top ten take about 0.0098%. The sample was also linked to a second study, of human thymus T cells.

Source material: thymocytes. All receptors derive from a girl less than two years old with a congenital heart defect.

The V and J genes are TRBV6-5 and TRBJ1-2; TRBD1 matches at 9 bases. This CDR3 is built from 13 residues. J was trimmed by 8 bases and V by 4 bases; bases with no gene match: 5. The germline V gene has CDR1 MNHEY and CDR2 SVGAGI. The DNA for the CDR3 is TGTGCCAGCAGTTCCGGGACAGGGACAGGCTACACCTTC. Its protein is CASSSGTGTGYTF.

This chain connects TRBV29-1 to TRBJ1-1; D is ambiguous. This CDR3 is 16 amino acids long. V lost 0 bases, J lost 1 base, and 15 bases lay in between. Looked up from germline, CDR1 is SQVTM and CDR2 is ANQGSEA. The CDR3 loop reads CSVEDLKASGNTEAFF. CDR3 bases: TGCAGCGTTGAAGATCTTAAGGCTTCAGGGAACACTGAAGCTTTCTTT.

This chain joins TRBV7-2 and TRBJ1-5, with D perhaps TRBD1 (6 bases). From germline, CDR1 is SGHTA and CDR2 FQGNSA. V was trimmed by 4 bases and J by 6 bases, leaving 25 bases between them. The CDR3 is 18 residues long. The CDR3 sequence is CASSWGAGGASRGQPQHF. The CDR3 DNA follows: TGTGCCAGCAGCTGGGGAGCGGGGGGCGCTTCTCGAGGTCAGCCCCAGCATTTT.

The chain is built from TRBV6-6 and TRBJ1-5, with 7 bases identical to TRBD1. V lost 4 bases, J lost 10 bases, and 1 base stayed unmatched. The CDR3 consists of 11 residues. Germline V gene lookup returns CDR1 MNHNY and CDR2 SVGAGI (reference sequence). The CDR3 sequence: CASSWDSPQHF. CDR3 nucleotides: TGTGCCAGCAGTTGGGACAGCCCCCAGCATTTT.

The CDR3 DNA reads as TGCGCCAGCAGCTTTCGTTGTGGAGCCACTGAAGCTTTCTTT. Translating it yields CASSFRCGATEAFF. The chain is built from TRBV5-1 and TRBJ1-1; D ambiguous. Germline values: CDR1 SGHRS, CDR2 YFSETQ. V was cut by 2 bases and J by 4 bases, with 12 bases left in between. The CDR3 sequence is 14 residues long.